This TCR beta chain was sequenced during a study of T cells after yellow fever vaccination. TCRdb re-derived calls from the 5' RACE reads in MiXCR, one entry per CDR3 protein. The sample yields about 350,000 distinct CDR3 sequences, about 7.8% seen once. Study-wide results and limits: Although most clonotypes did not, a small share appeared in both CD4 and CD8 compartments. Bulk-population clonotypes that are abundant could appear as contaminants in FACS-sorted repertoires.

As for this clonotype: Antigen: not known.

The CDR3 is made up of 14 amino acids. Germline-derived CDR1 and CDR2 are SGHRS and YFSETQ. V lost 6 bases, J lost 5 bases, and 8 bases stayed unmatched. The chain is built from TRBV5-1 and TRBJ2-1, with 7 bases identical to TRBD2. The source of this sequence is a man between 18 and 35 years old who received the YFV17D yellow fever vaccine. The sequenced sample was PBMCs, obtained around 45 days after the first yellow fever vaccination. The CDR3 is CASTFSGANNEQFF. The CDR3 region has the DNA TGCGCCAGCACTTTCAGCGGGGCCAACAATGAGCAGTTCTTC.